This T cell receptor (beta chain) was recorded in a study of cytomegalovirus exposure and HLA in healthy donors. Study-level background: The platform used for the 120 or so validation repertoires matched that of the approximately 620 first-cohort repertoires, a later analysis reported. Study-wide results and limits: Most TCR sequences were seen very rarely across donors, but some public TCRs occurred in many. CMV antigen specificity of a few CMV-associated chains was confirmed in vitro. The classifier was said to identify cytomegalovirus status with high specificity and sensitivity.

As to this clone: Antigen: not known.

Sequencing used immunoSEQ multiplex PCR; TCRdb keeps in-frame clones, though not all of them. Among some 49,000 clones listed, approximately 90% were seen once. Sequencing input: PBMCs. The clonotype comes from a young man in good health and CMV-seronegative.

The CDR3 region has the DNA TGTGCCAGCAGTTTGAACATTATTCGTGAAAAACTGTTTTTT. Translation gives CASSLNIIREKLFF. This chain connects TRBV28 to TRBJ1-4; no definite D call. The CDR3 is 14 residues long. V was clipped by 3 bases and J by 7 bases, with 12 bases between them. Looked up from germline, CDR1 is MDHEN and CDR2 is SYDVKM.